The 21 T cell receptor beta chains listed next were all sequenced from one sample in a study of blood T cell repertoires in COVID-19 (dated by TCRdb to about 2020). The library was prepared using the immunoSEQ multiplex PCR assay. In TCRdb, the immuneACCESS table is reduced to in-frame sequences with V and J assigned. These tables do not hold every clone; where another copy was compared, an unresolved V gene accounts for under half, and the others remain unexplained. This sample gives about 58,000 clones in total; approximately 89% of them show up just once. Roughly 16% of the sample lies in the top ten. Material: peripheral blood. Receptor source: a human donor in a cohort sampled during active COVID-19.

This clone was detected only once. The V call is TRBV18, the J call TRBJ1-1, with a possible D match to TRBD1 (5 bases). CDR1 is KGHSH, CDR2 LQKENI, per germline. This CDR3 has 14 amino acids. V gave up 3 bases and J gave up 4 bases, with 12 bases separating them. The CDR3 sequence: CASSPVREFTEAFF. The CDR3 DNA reads as TGTGCCAGCTCACCGGTCAGGGAATTCACTGAAGCTTTCTTT.

V is TRBV7-2 and J is TRBJ2-5; the D gene is possibly TRBD1 (5 bases). V gave up 4 bases and J gave up 4 bases, with 13 bases separating them. Germline CDR1 is SGHTA and CDR2 is FQGNSA. This CDR3 is 14 amino acids long. The CDR3 nucleotides read TGTGCCAGCAGCTCCCAGGTGACAGCAGAGACCCAGTACTTC. Amino acids: CASSSQVTAETQYF.

This clone was seen once. The V and J genes are TRBV30 and TRBJ1-1; maybe TRBD1 (6 bases). CDR1 and CDR2 (germline): GTSNPN, SVGIG (reference sequence). The CDR3 is 13 residues long. V lost 4 bases and J 1 base, leaving 10 bases between the germline ends. CDR3 sequence: CAWTGDSNTEAFF. The CDR3 bases are TGTGCCTGGACAGGGGATTCGAACACTGAAGCTTTCTTT. Looking up the rest from reference TRBV30 and TRBJ1-1 gives the full variable domain: SQTIHQWPATLVQPVGSPLSLECTVEGTSNPNLYWYRQAAGRGLQLLFYSVGIGQISSEVPQNLSASRPQDRQFILSSKKLLLSDSGFYLCAWTGDSNTEAFFGQGTRLTVV.

V usage is TRBV29-1 and J usage is TRBJ2-5; D remains ambiguous. The CDR3 has 13 residues. Germline assignment: CDR1 SQVTM and CDR2 ANQGSEA. Trimming cost V 5 bases and J 1 base, with 11 bases left between them. CDR3 DNA sequence: TGCAGCGTTAACACGCAGTTCCAAGAGACCCAGTACTTC. Amino acid sequence: CSVNTQFQETQYF. The full variable domain, its missing parts supplied by reference TRBV29-1 and TRBJ2-5, is SAVISQKPSRDICQRGTSLTIQCQVDSQVTMMFWYRQQPGQSLTLIATANQGSEATYESGFVIDKFPISRPNLTFSTLTVSNMSPEDSSIYLCSVNTQFQETQYFGPGTRLLVL.

This chain uses TRBV2 with TRBJ2-7, with D hard to call. The V gene lost 3 bases and the J gene lost 6 bases, with 12 bases spanning the gap. CDR3 length: 13 residues. CDR1 is SNHLY and CDR2 is FYNNEI in the germline V gene. The CDR3 here is CASSDIRVGEQYF. CDR3 DNA: TGTGCCAGCAGTGATATTCGAGTCGGCGAGCAGTACTTC.

The rearrangement joins TRBV7-3 to TRBJ2-5; TRBD2 is a possible D gene (5 bases). Looked up from germline, CDR1 is SGHTA and CDR2 is FQGTGA. The CDR3 spans 13 residues. V was clipped by 4 bases and J by 5 bases, with 11 bases between them. The CDR3 DNA reads as TGTGCCAGCAGCTCGTCATCGGGGGAGACCCAGTACTTC. The encoded protein is CASSSSSGETQYF.

The V call is TRBV11-2, the J call TRBJ2-7; D might be TRBD2 (5 bases). Germline CDR1 is SGHAT and CDR2 is FQNNGV. V was clipped by 0 bases and J by 2 bases, with 14 bases between them. This CDR3 is built from 16 residues. CDR3 region: CASSLDPGSRAYEQYF. The CDR3 nucleotides read TGTGCCAGCAGCTTAGACCCCGGTTCGCGGGCCTACGAGCAGTACTTC.

CDR3 sequence: CASSEVTGGQPQHF. The CDR3 DNA is TGTGCCAGCAGTGAGGTCACAGGGGGGCAGCCCCAGCATTTT. The chain carries TRBV2 and TRBJ1-5, with TRBD1 identical over 8 bases. The CDR3 loop spans 14 amino acids. J gave up 7 bases and V 3 bases, and 5 bases lay outside the gene matches. The germline CDR1 and CDR2 sequences are SNHLY and FYNNEI.

This chain links TRBV3-1 (or the pseudogene TRBV3-2) with TRBJ2-5, with TRBD1 as a possible D gene (6 bases). Trimming cost V 5 bases and J 9 bases, with 16 bases left between them. Germline values: CDR1 LGHDT, CDR2 YNNKEL (reference sequence). This CDR3 spans 13 amino acids. This CDR3 reads CASSGDTSGAQYF. The CDR3, as DNA: TGTGCCAGCAGCGGGGACACTTCAGGAGCCCAGTACTTC.

With respect to this clone: The junction does not match germline at one end; this may be a read error. The genes are TRBV7-7 and TRBJ2-5, with 13 nucleotides matching TRBD2. The CDR3 has 17 residues. CDR1 SSHAT and CDR2 FNYEAQ come from the germline V gene (reference sequence). The CDR3 here is CASSLGGTSGVQETQYF. For the CDR3, the DNA is TGTGCTAGCAGCTTAGGTGGGACTAGCGGGGTTCAAGAGACCCAGTACTTC.

V is TRBV28 and J is TRBJ2-7; the D is unclear. With 7 bases removed from V and 0 bases from J, the gap between germline ends came to 10 bases. The CDR3 spans 13 residues. The V gene's germline CDR1 is MDHEN and CDR2 SYDVKM. The CDR3 bases are TGTGCCAGCACTTATTCAGTCTCCTACGAGCAGTACTTC. This sequence encodes CASTYSVSYEQYF.

The chain couples TRBV6-5 to TRBJ1-6, with D possibly being TRBD1 (6 bases). The CDR3 runs 14 residues. The ends were cut back, 4 bases at V and 7 bases at J, with 11 bases in the middle. Germline V lookup: CDR1 MNHEY, CDR2 SVGAGI. The DNA of the CDR3 is TGTGCCAGCAGTTTCGAGGGACAAAATTCACCCCTCCACTTT. This translates into CASSFEGQNSPLHF.

This clone was seen more than once but under ten times. This chain links TRBV7-9 with TRBJ2-2; possible D gene TRBD1, 6 bases. The CDR3 sequence is 18 residues long. Germline values: CDR1 SEHNR, CDR2 FQNEAQ (reference sequence). V dropped 1 base and J dropped 7 bases, with 22 bases sitting between them. CDR3 in DNA: TGTGCCAGCAGCTTAGGGCCCCTCGCAGGGGTGGATGTCGGGGAGCTGTTTTTT. This sequence encodes CASSLGPLAGVDVGELFF.

The chain carries TRBV20-1 and TRBJ2-1, with TRBD2 as a possible D gene (6 bases). V was cut by 3 bases and J by 4 bases, with 16 bases left in between. Per the germline V gene, CDR1 is DFQATT and CDR2 is SNEGSKA (reference sequence). The CDR3 is made up of 15 amino acids. The CDR3 nucleotides read TGCAGTGCTAGTGGTGGCGGGGAGATATACAATGAGCAGTTCTTC. Translated: CSASGGGEIYNEQFF.

The chain carries TRBV6-5 and TRBJ2-7; D remains ambiguous. This CDR3 is built from 14 residues. CDR1 and CDR2 (germline): MNHEY, SVGAGI. Trimming shortened V by 7 bases and J by 6 bases, and 19 bases separated the two germline ends. The CDR3: CASKPSLWSTEQYF. The CDR3 nucleotides read TGTGCCAGCAAGCCCTCTCTATGGTCTACCGAGCAGTACTTC.

V and J are TRBV5-1 and TRBJ1-2; no clear D gene. Germline loops: CDR1 SGHRS, CDR2 YFSETQ. The CDR3 spans 14 residues. V was cut by 6 bases and J by 2 bases, with 14 bases left in between. This CDR3 reads CASTLNPSNYGYTF. CDR3 DNA: TGCGCCAGCACACTAAACCCCAGCAACTATGGCTACACCTTC.

The chain joins TRBV21-1 to TRBJ2-7; the table's TRBD2 call for D was not verified on the DNA. TRBV21-1 is recorded as a pseudogene. The CDR3 is made up of 21 amino acids. The CDR3 region has the DNA TGTGCCAGCAGCAAAGGGAGGGGAAGGCCCAAGACCGGGACGTCGAGTTACGAGCAGTACTTC. Its translation is CASSKGRGRPKTGTSSYEQYF.

The chain couples TRBV10-3 to TRBJ1-2; D ambiguous. The CDR3 contains 14 residues. Trimming stripped 6 bases from V and 4 bases from J, with 15 bases between. Germline V gene sequence: CDR1 ENHRY, CDR2 SYGVKD. CDR3 amino acids: CAISGGGEAYGYTF. CDR3 in DNA: TGTGCCATCAGCGGTGGCGGGGAGGCCTATGGCTACACCTTC.

The rearrangement uses TRBV29-1 and TRBJ1-2, with D possibly matching TRBD1 (5 bases). V was cut by 1 base and J by 0 bases, with 9 bases left in between. CDR3 length equals 14 residues. Germline assignment: CDR1 SQVTM and CDR2 ANQGSEA. The CDR3 DNA reads TGCAGCGTTGAAGGGGGGGGAGCTAACTATGGCTACACCTTC. Amino acid sequence: CSVEGGGANYGYTF.

The V gene is TRBV7-9, the J gene TRBJ2-1; possible D gene TRBD2, 5 bases. Trimming removed 1 base at V and 8 bases at J, with 12 bases between. CDR1 and CDR2 from the germline V gene are SEHNR and FQNEAQ (reference sequence). The CDR3 contains 14 residues. CDR3 residues: CASSLGLSFDEQFF. In DNA form, the CDR3 reads TGTGCCAGCAGCTTAGGACTATCCTTCGATGAGCAGTTCTTC.

This clone was seen more than once but under ten times. The chain has TRBV5-1 and TRBJ1-1, with D possibly being TRBD1 (6 bases). The CDR3 is 14 amino acids. Germline CDR1 reads SGHRS; CDR2 reads YFSETQ. The V and J ends lost 0 bases and 4 bases respectively, with 10 bases between them. CDR3 region: CASSLDRAGTEAFF. The CDR3 coding sequence is TGCGCCAGCAGCTTGGACAGGGCGGGCACTGAAGCTTTCTTT.